These T cell receptor beta chains were read from a single sample in a study of regulatory T cells in long-lasting Graves disease. TCRdb used MiXCR to reprocess the multiplex PCR reads, holding one entry per CDR3 protein. The data contain about 540,000 distinct CDR3 sequences, less than 15% of them singletons. These data were likewise used in another study, on T cells in Graves' hyperthyroidism and ophthalmopathy.

This material consisted of peripheral blood mononuclear cells (PBMCs), taken at new diagnosis, from a patient treated with antithyroid drugs. These receptors all come from a man aged 25 to 40 with Graves disease. The CDR3 runs from the conserved cysteine through the conserved F or W. The D gene is left open where the match is weak. Expanded clones are given a class, and other clones once, few, many or no size at all.

j_call v_call clone_size d_call cdr3_length cdr3_aa cdr3_nt
TRBJ1-1 TRBV5-1 many - 14 CASRPDAMNTEAFF TGCGCCAGCAGACCCGACGCTATGAACACTGAAGCTTTCTTT
TRBJ2-2 TRBV12-3/TRBV12-4 - TRBD2 20 CASSPIGTSGRARVTGELFF TGTGCCAGCAGTCCAATTGGGACTAGCGGGAGGGCCCGGGTCACCGGGGAGCTGTTTTTT
TRBJ2-1 TRBV30 many - 12 CAWSVSGNEQFF TGTGCCTGGAGTGTTTCCGGGAATGAGCAGTTCTTC
TRBJ1-1 TRBV2 many - 15 CASSEQQLTYTEAFF TGTGCCAGCAGTGAACAACAGCTGACTTACACTGAAGCTTTCTTT
TRBJ2-7 TRBV18 few TRBD1 15 CASSPQGTGFFEQYF TGTGCCAGCTCACCACAGGGGACAGGGTTTTTCGAGCAGTACTTC
TRBJ2-3 TRBV11-1 many TRBD2 16 CASSLAGLAGVDTQYF TGTGCCAGCAGCTTGGCTGGACTAGCGGGAGTAGATACGCAGTATTTT
TRBJ1-1 TRBV5-8 - - 14 CASSLGWENTEAFF TGTGCCAGCAGCTTGGGCTGGGAGAACACTGAAGCTTTCTTT
TRBJ1-2 TRBV14 - - 13 CASSQALTHGYTF TGTGCCAGCAGCCAAGCCTTAACCCATGGCTACACCTTC
TRBJ1-2 TRBV19 many - 16 CASSISGGDTTYGYTF TGTGCCAGTAGTATTTCCGGCGGCGATACTACGTATGGCTACACCTTC
TRBJ2-1 TRBV6-5 few TRBD1 14 CASSYLGTVGEKFF TGTGCCAGCAGTTACTTAGGGACAGTTGGGGAGAAGTTCTTC
TRBJ2-1 TRBV7-2 many TRBD2 19 CASSFTGTSGVVSYNEQFF TGTGCCAGCAGCTTTACCGGGACTAGCGGGGTCGTCTCCTACAATGAGCAGTTCTTC
TRBJ2-7 TRBV27 - - 15 CASSLGPPGAYEQYF TGTGCCAGCAGTTTGGGCCCACCCGGGGCCTACGAGCAGTACTTC
TRBJ2-1 TRBV14 - - 15 CASSQEGLAYNEQFF TGTGCCAGCAGCCAGGAAGGGCTGGCCTACAATGAGCAGTTCTTC
TRBJ2-7 TRBV12-3/TRBV12-4 many - 15 CASSLPLTDPYEQYF TGTGCCAGCAGCCTACCGTTGACAGATCCCTACGAGCAGTACTTC